Below, 13 T cell receptor beta chains from the same sample are listed, as sequenced in a study of lymphopenia after photon versus proton radiotherapy. Repertoires were generated with immunoSEQ multiplex PCR, while TCRdb's copy carries only in-frame clones and drops some. The data contain around 35,000 clones, around 85% of them singletons. The source material was peripheral blood, sampled from a patient treated with photon-based radiotherapy. The origin of the receptors is a middle-aged man with gastric cancer.

CDR3 sequence: CASSLEEGARGYTF. As DNA, the CDR3 is TGTGCCAGCAGCTTGGAGGAGGGGGCCAGGGGCTACACCTTC. The gene calls are TRBV5-6 and TRBJ1-2; TRBD1 agrees at 7 bases. After removal of 0 bases from V and 8 bases from J, the junction contained 7 bases not matched to a gene. The germline CDR1 and CDR2 sequences are SGHDT and YYEEEE. This CDR3 has 14 residues.

This clone was detected only once. This rearrangement joins TRBV13 to TRBJ2-6; TRBD1 might be the D (5 bases). Per germline, CDR1 PRHDT and CDR2 FYEKMQ (reference sequence). Trimming cost V 5 bases and J 3 bases, with 11 bases left between them. The CDR3 is made up of 15 amino acids. CDR3 nucleotide sequence: TGTGCCAGCAGCCTACAGGTTTTTGGGGCCAACGTCCTGACTTTC. Protein product: CASSLQVFGANVLTF.

The J gene is TRBJ1-1, the V gene TRBV5-6; 8 bases are shared with TRBD1. The CDR3 loop spans 14 amino acids. The junction had 6 bases not matched to a gene; V was cut back by 4 bases and J by 4 bases. Looked up from germline, CDR1 is SGHDT and CDR2 is YYEEEE. CDR3 residues: CASSHGQGATEAFF. The CDR3 region has the DNA TGTGCCAGCAGCCACGGACAGGGAGCCACTGAAGCTTTCTTT. Variable domain in full (rest from reference TRBV5-6 and TRBJ1-1): DAGVTQSPTHLIKTRGQQVTLRCSPKSGHDTVSWYQQALGQGPQFIFQYYEEEERQRGNFPDRFSGHQFPNYSSELNVNALLLGDSALYLCASSHGQGATEAFFGQGTRLTVV.

The rearrangement uses TRBV7-9 and TRBJ2-1, with 11 bases matching TRBD2. V gave up 4 bases and J gave up 8 bases; unmatched junction bases: 4. This CDR3 is built from 14 residues. CDR1 is SEHNR and CDR2 is FQNEAQ in the germline V gene (reference sequence). The CDR3 bases are TGTGCCAGCAGCTCCCTAGCGGGAGGTCATGAGCAGTTCTTC. Its protein product is CASSSLAGGHEQFF.

J is TRBJ2-2 and V is TRBV9, with 9 bases matching TRBD2. This CDR3 comprises 16 residues. Trimming at V came to 2 bases and at J to 2 bases, leaving 4 bases not matched to a gene. The V gene's germline CDR1 is SGDLS and CDR2 YYNGEE. In nucleotides, the CDR3 is TGTGCCAGCAGCGTTAGCGGGAGTGTAAACACCGGGGAGCTGTTTTTT. This encodes CASSVSGSVNTGELFF.

The chain combines TRBV30 with TRBJ1-5, with TRBD1 as a possible D gene (5 bases). Trimming cost V 0 bases and J 9 bases, with 15 bases left between them. This CDR3 region has 14 residues. Germline V gene sequence: CDR1 GTSNPN, CDR2 SVGIG (reference sequence). The CDR3 protein is CAWSVQDTDGPQHF. CDR3 nucleotides: TGTGCCTGGAGTGTACAGGACACCGATGGGCCCCAGCATTTT. Filled out from reference TRBV30 and TRBJ1-5, the complete variable domain reads SQTIHQWPATLVQPVGSPLSLECTVEGTSNPNLYWYRQAAGRGLQLLFYSVGIGQISSEVPQNLSASRPQDRQFILSSKKLLLSDSGFYLCAWSVQDTDGPQHFGDGTRLSIL.

The chain joins TRBV7-2 to TRBJ2-3, with 8 bases matching TRBD2. The CDR3 has 16 amino acids. CDR1 and CDR2 from the germline V gene are SGHTA and FQGNSA. V was pared by 2 bases and J by 5 bases, with 9 bases of the junction left unmatched. The CDR3: CASSLLSGSLGDTQYF. DNA for the CDR3: TGTGCCAGCAGCTTACTGAGCGGGAGTCTCGGAGATACGCAGTATTTT. Full variable domain (remainder filled in from reference TRBV7-2 and TRBJ2-3): GAGVSQSPSNKVTEKGKDVELRCDPISGHTALYWYRQSLGQGLEFLIYFQGNSAPDKSGLPSDRFSAERTGGSVSTLTIQRTQQEDSAVYLCASSLLSGSLGDTQYFGPGTRLTVL.

CDR3: CASSEWAGRTYEQYF. In nucleotides, the CDR3 is TGTGCCAGCAGTGAATGGGCAGGCCGGACCTACGAGCAGTACTTC. The chain couples TRBV6-1 to TRBJ2-7; D gene uncertain. V was shortened by 2 bases and J by 2 bases, with 13 bases between the two germline ends. The CDR3 is 15 amino acids. Looked up from germline, CDR1 is MNHNS and CDR2 is SASEGT.

The V gene is TRBV7-8, the J gene TRBJ2-3; possibly TRBD1 for D (5 bases). The CDR3 extends over 18 amino acids. CDR1 and CDR2 from the germline V gene are SGHVS and FQNEAQ. With 6 bases removed from V and 2 bases from J, the gap between germline ends came to 24 bases. CDR3 bases: TGTGCCAGCAGTTACACATATTGGGGCGGAGCCGACACAGATACGCAGTATTTT. Its protein product is CASSYTYWGGADTDTQYF.

The chain couples TRBV6-1 to TRBJ1-5, with TRBD1 as a possible D gene (5 bases). This CDR3 contains 15 residues. Germline values: CDR1 MNHNS, CDR2 SASEGT. Trimming cost V 0 bases and J 7 bases, with 13 bases left between them. The CDR3 loop is CASSEATQGVQPQHF. CDR3 coding DNA: TGTGCCAGCAGTGAAGCAACTCAGGGAGTACAGCCCCAGCATTTT.

V is TRBV14 and J is TRBJ2-1; D may be TRBD1 or TRBD2 (5 bases each). Trimming took 5 bases from V and 14 from J, leaving 16 bases between them. The CDR3 sequence is 12 residues long. CDR1 and CDR2 from the germline V gene are SGHDN and FVKESK. CDR3 nucleotides: TGTGCCAGCAGCTACGGGACGGAAAGAGAGTTCTTC. This codes for CASSYGTEREFF.

This chain uses TRBV29-1 with TRBJ2-7; 10 bases match TRBD1. The germline gives CDR1 SQVTM, CDR2 ANQGSEA. The CDR3 is 12 amino acids. V was pared by 7 bases and J by 6 bases, with 6 bases of the junction left unmatched. The CDR3 DNA reads TGCAGCGCCGGGACAGGGGAATTCGAGCAGTACTTC. Amino acids: CSAGTGEFEQYF.

The chain couples TRBV9 to TRBJ2-1; 10 bases agree with TRBD2. In germline, CDR1 is SGDLS, CDR2 YYNGEE. V shed 0 bases, J shed 10 bases, and the junction held 7 bases outside the gene matches. The CDR3 spans 15 residues. The CDR3, as DNA: TGTGCCAGCAGCGTAGGGGCTAGCGGGAGAGGGGAGCAGTTCTTC. Residues: CASSVGASGRGEQFF.